This TCR beta chain originates from a study of T cells after posttransplantation cyclophosphamide. The study's findings and limits: Later post-transplant blood repertoires were often dominated by donor CD8+ memory clones. Recipient CMV seropositivity and CMV reactivation strongly tracked TRB clonality. Skin or GI-infiltrating T cells shared few TRB sequences with blood.

Sequencing was performed with immunoSEQ multiplex PCR; in TCRdb, only in-frame clones are kept and a portion is missing. The sample is made up of about 24,000 clones, none counted only once. Trimming took 7 bases from V and 1 from J; bases not matched to a gene: 7. The CDR3 consists of 16 residues. Germline lookup yields CDR1 MNHEY and CDR2 SMNVEV (reference sequence). This clone was picked up many times. Its antigen is undetermined. The specimen sequenced was PBMCs. The chain carries TRBV27 and TRBJ2-6, with TRBD1 matching 7 bases. This TCR was sampled from a woman aged 55-75 years in good health, CMV-negative, and a related stem cell transplant donor. Here the CDR3 DNA reads TGTGCCAGCACCCGAGGCAGGGGGTCTGGGGCCAACGTCCTGACTTTC. Translation: CASTRGRGSGANVLTF.